The 25 T cell receptor beta chains below come from one sample, sequenced in a study of blood T cell repertoires in COVID-19. The protocol was immunoSEQ multiplex PCR, while the TCRdb copy is restricted to in-frame clones and leaves out a portion. The sample has around 130,000 clones, about four fifths seen once; the top ten hold 18%. The sample was PBMCs or T cells enriched from blood (not recorded which). These receptor sequences come from a young man who had recovered from COVID-19.

Only a few counts were recorded for this clone. The chain has TRBV2 and TRBJ1-6; TRBD1 matches 7 bases. The CDR3 has 14 amino acids. With 5 bases clipped from V and 14 bases from J, the junction kept 12 bases outside the gene matches. Germline CDR1 is SNHLY and CDR2 is FYNNEI. The CDR3 here is CASSRQGVGMALHF. CDR3 bases: TGTGCCAGCAGTAGACAGGGAGTTGGTATGGCCCTCCACTTT.

The J gene is TRBJ2-7, the V gene TRBV3-1 (or the pseudogene TRBV3-2); 7 bases line up with TRBD2. The CDR3 length is 16 residues. The germline CDR1 and CDR2 sequences are LGHDT and YNNKEL (reference sequence). J was trimmed by 1 base and V by 0 bases; bases with no gene match: 6. The DNA for the CDR3 is TGTGCCAGCAGCCAAGATAGAGGGAGGGCATCCTACGAGCAGTACTTC. Protein product: CASSQDRGRASYEQYF.

This sequence joins TRBV19 and TRBJ2-1; 7 nucleotides agree with TRBD2. The CDR3 covers 15 residues. Germline loops: CDR1 LNHDA, CDR2 SQIVND (reference sequence). Losses at the gene ends were 3 bases for V and 0 bases for J; bases not matched to a gene: 2. CDR3 DNA sequence: TGTGCCAGTAGTATGCTAGCGGTCTCCTACAATGAGCAGTTCTTC. As protein: CASSMLAVSYNEQFF. Based on the CDR3 plus reference TRBV19 and TRBJ2-1, the full variable domain is DGGITQSPKYLFRKEGQNVTLSCEQNLNHDAMYWYRQDPGQGLRLIYYSQIVNDFQKGDIAEGYSVSREKKESFPLTVTSAQKNPTAFYLCASSMLAVSYNEQFFGPGTRLTVL.

This chain connects TRBV5-1 to TRBJ2-1; D unclear. V lost 2 bases, J lost 5 bases, and 11 bases lay in between. This CDR3 is built from 14 residues. Per the germline V gene, CDR1 is SGHRS and CDR2 is YFSETQ. The CDR3: CASSFPGTNNEQFF. The CDR3 coding sequence is TGCGCCAGCAGCTTTCCGGGTACAAACAATGAGCAGTTCTTC.

This clone was counted only a few times. The chain has TRBV29-1 and TRBJ1-2; possibly TRBD1 for D (5 bases). CDR1 is SQVTM, CDR2 ANQGSEA, per germline. This CDR3 is 16 amino acids long. Deletions cut 4 bases from V and 2 bases from J, with 20 bases between. The CDR3: CSVVPIFQDTNYGYTF. For the CDR3, the DNA is TGCAGCGTTGTTCCCATATTCCAGGACACCAACTATGGCTACACCTTC.

The count of this clone is one. V gene TRBV14 combines with J gene TRBJ2-5; TRBD2 agrees at 11 bases. The germline gives CDR1 SGHDN, CDR2 FVKESK. Trimming at V came to 5 bases and at J to 2 bases, leaving 4 bases not matched to a gene. The CDR3 is made up of 15 amino acids. As DNA, the CDR3 is TGTGCCAGCAGCTATCGGACTAGCGGGCAAGAGACCCAGTACTTC. Its protein is CASSYRTSGQETQYF.

This clone appeared a single time. The chain is built from TRBV24-1 and TRBJ2-5; D is perhaps TRBD1 (6 bases). The CDR3 loop spans 15 amino acids. With 4 bases removed from V and 0 bases from J, the gap between germline ends came to 11 bases. The V gene's germline CDR1 is KGHDR and CDR2 SFDVKD. The CDR3 sequence: CATSDHRVYQETQYF. CDR3 nucleotides: TGTGCCACCAGTGACCACAGGGTGTACCAAGAGACCCAGTACTTC.

The J gene is TRBJ1-6, the V gene TRBV4-1; no firm D call. The V gene's germline CDR1 is MGHRA and CDR2 YSYEKL. V was clipped by 0 bases and J by 9 bases, with 18 bases between them. This CDR3 is built from 17 residues. CDR3 sequence reads: CASSQEAGNRKSSPLHF. Written as DNA, the CDR3 is TGCGCCAGCAGCCAAGAAGCCGGGAATAGAAAGAGTTCACCCCTCCACTTT.

V and J are TRBV5-1 and TRBJ2-1, with 7 bases matching TRBD1. This CDR3 spans 16 amino acids. Germline loops: CDR1 SGHRS, CDR2 YFSETQ. Trimming at V came to 4 bases and at J to 9 bases, leaving 16 bases not matched to a gene. CDR3 sequence (DNA): TGCGCCAGCAGCCCGACGACGGGACAGATTACTGGTGAGCAGTTCTTC. Translating it yields CASSPTTGQITGEQFF.

This chain joins TRBV18 and TRBJ1-1; no clear D. V was pared by 3 bases and J by 0 bases, with 2 bases between. CDR1 is KGHSH, CDR2 LQKENI, per germline. The CDR3 spans 12 residues. The CDR3 reads CASSPMNTEAFF. CDR3 DNA: TGTGCCAGCTCACCTATGAACACTGAAGCTTTCTTT.

The chain couples TRBV7-9 to TRBJ2-3; D is ambiguous. Germline assignment: CDR1 SEHNR and CDR2 FQNEAQ (reference sequence). Trimming took 5 bases from V and 3 from J, leaving 15 bases between them. The CDR3 runs to 15 residues. CDR3: CASSLLDLGTDTQYF. The CDR3 region has the DNA TGTGCCAGCAGCCTCCTAGACCTCGGGACAGATACGCAGTATTTT.

This rearrangement joins TRBV14 to TRBJ1-1; a possible D gene is TRBD1 (5 bases). V shed 4 bases and J shed 3 bases, with 15 bases lying between them. CDR3 length: 15 residues. Germline V gene sequence: CDR1 SGHDN, CDR2 FVKESK. CDR3 bases: TGTGCCAGCAGCCTAAGGGCGCGGGGCGACACTGAAGCTTTCTTT. It specifies CASSLRARGDTEAFF.

The chain combines TRBV2 with TRBJ1-6, with 7 bases identical to TRBD1. The V gene's germline CDR1 is SNHLY and CDR2 FYNNEI. V was clipped by 4 bases and J by 15 bases; unmatched bases: 15. The CDR3 loop spans 15 amino acids. CDR3 DNA: TGTGCCAGCAGTGTAGCCCGCGACAGGGCGCGGCTCCTCCACTTT. Its protein is CASSVARDRARLLHF.

V and J are TRBV3-1 (or the pseudogene TRBV3-2) and TRBJ2-2, with 7 bases fitting TRBD1. The V gene end was trimmed by 4 bases and the J gene end by 5 bases; junction bases not matched to a gene: 1. CDR1 LGHDT and CDR2 YNNKEL come from the germline V gene (reference sequence). The CDR3 has 13 amino acids. CDR3 in DNA: TGTGCCAGCAGCCCACAGGGGACCGGGGAGCTGTTTTTT. Translating gives CASSPQGTGELFF.

The V gene is TRBV6-1, the J gene TRBJ2-7; 14 bases are shared with TRBD2. Germline CDR1 and CDR2: MNHNS and SASEGT. CDR3 length: 19 amino acids. Losses at the gene ends were 1 base for V and 2 bases for J; bases not matched to a gene: 10. The CDR3 spells CASSEGTPGLAGGPYEQYV. CDR3 DNA: TGTGCCAGCAGTGAAGGGACACCCGGACTAGCGGGGGGACCCTACGAGCAGTACGTC.

The V and J genes are TRBV30 and TRBJ2-7; 13 bases map to TRBD2. CDR3 length: 13 residues. V was clipped by 8 bases and J by 4 bases; unmatched bases: 5. Germline V lookup: CDR1 GTSNPN, CDR2 SVGIG (reference sequence). The CDR3 is CAGGTSGIYEQYF. The CDR3 nucleotides read TGTGCCGGGGGGACTAGCGGGATTTACGAGCAGTACTTC.

The chain links TRBV10-2 to TRBJ1-1, with a weak D call TRBD1 (5 bases). Germline lookup yields CDR1 WSHSY and CDR2 SAAADI. Trimming took off 2 bases at V and 11 bases at J, with 15 bases between the two ends. The CDR3 length is 13 residues. The DNA of the CDR3 is TGCGCCAGCAGTGAGATCTCGGCGGGGGACGCTTTCTTT. It yields the protein CASSEISAGDAFF.

This clone was found a few times. The CDR3 reads CTSSYNIEHF. The CDR3 DNA reads as TGCACCAGCAGTTATAACATTGAGCATTTT. The V gene is TRBV1, the J gene TRBJ1-5; whether TRBD1, the table's D call, matches the DNA was not checked. TRBV1 is given as a pseudogene. The CDR3 contains 10 residues.

This rearrangement joins TRBV5-1 to TRBJ2-2; D may be TRBD1 (5 bases). The CDR3 runs 14 residues. The V and J ends lost 2 bases and 1 base respectively, with 6 bases between them. CDR1 and CDR2 (germline): SGHRS, YFSETQ. The CDR3 DNA reads TGCGCCAGCAGCTTTAGGGGGAACACCGGGGAGCTGTTTTTT. It translates to CASSFRGNTGELFF.

V usage is TRBV3-1 (or the pseudogene TRBV3-2) and J usage is TRBJ2-5; TRBD1 matches 8 bases. J lost 2 bases, V lost 1 base, and 6 bases had no gene match. Germline lookup yields CDR1 LGHDT and CDR2 YNNKEL (reference sequence). The CDR3 sequence is 16 residues long. The CDR3 region is CASSQGGTGGQETQYF. The CDR3 DNA is TGTGCCAGCAGCCAAGGGGGGACAGGAGGTCAAGAGACCCAGTACTTC.

The chain couples TRBV4-1 to TRBJ1-1; D might be TRBD1 (6 bases). The CDR3 extends over 14 amino acids. Trimming took 5 bases from V and 5 from J, leaving 15 bases between them. Germline CDR1 MGHRA, CDR2 YSYEKL. The CDR3 DNA sequence: TGCGCCAGCAGCTTTCTGGGACAAGGGACTGAAGCTTTCTTT. It specifies CASSFLGQGTEAFF.

The chain has TRBV27 and TRBJ1-5, with 9 bases identical to TRBD1. This CDR3 region has 14 residues. The trim removed 5 bases at V and 6 bases at J, leaving 5 bases unmatched. Germline CDR1 MNHEY, CDR2 SMNVEV (reference sequence). CDR3 sequence (DNA): TGTGCCAGCAGTGCCGGACAGGGGTTTCAGCCCCAGCATTTT. It translates to CASSAGQGFQPQHF.

V usage is TRBV3-1 (or the pseudogene TRBV3-2) and J usage is TRBJ2-5, with 10 positions matching TRBD2. Trimming at V came to 4 bases and at J to 5 bases, leaving 13 bases not matched to a gene. The CDR3 extends over 17 amino acids. The germline gives CDR1 LGHDT, CDR2 YNNKEL (reference sequence). Written as DNA, the CDR3 is TGTGCCAGCAGCCGATCGAGTAGCGGGAGGAGGTTTGAGACCCAGTACTTC. Its protein product is CASSRSSSGRRFETQYF.

The chain employs TRBV4-2 and TRBJ2-3, with D possibly matching TRBD1 (5 bases). CDR1 is LGHNA, CDR2 YNFKEQ, per germline. The CDR3 sequence is 18 residues long. V was trimmed by 0 bases and J by 2 bases, leaving 18 bases between them. CDR3 protein: CASSQDPWGGADTDTQYF. Here the CDR3 DNA reads TGTGCCAGCAGCCAAGATCCCTGGGGTGGGGCGGACACAGATACGCAGTATTTT.

The chain uses TRBV27 and TRBJ1-6; no reliable D call. Germline V gene sequence: CDR1 MNHEY, CDR2 SMNVEV (reference sequence). This CDR3 region has 14 residues. Trimming shortened V by 3 bases and J by 3 bases, and 6 bases separated the two germline ends. The CDR3 loop reads CASSLAVYNSPLHF. Written as DNA, the CDR3 is TGTGCCAGCAGTTTGGCGGTCTATAATTCACCCCTCCACTTT.